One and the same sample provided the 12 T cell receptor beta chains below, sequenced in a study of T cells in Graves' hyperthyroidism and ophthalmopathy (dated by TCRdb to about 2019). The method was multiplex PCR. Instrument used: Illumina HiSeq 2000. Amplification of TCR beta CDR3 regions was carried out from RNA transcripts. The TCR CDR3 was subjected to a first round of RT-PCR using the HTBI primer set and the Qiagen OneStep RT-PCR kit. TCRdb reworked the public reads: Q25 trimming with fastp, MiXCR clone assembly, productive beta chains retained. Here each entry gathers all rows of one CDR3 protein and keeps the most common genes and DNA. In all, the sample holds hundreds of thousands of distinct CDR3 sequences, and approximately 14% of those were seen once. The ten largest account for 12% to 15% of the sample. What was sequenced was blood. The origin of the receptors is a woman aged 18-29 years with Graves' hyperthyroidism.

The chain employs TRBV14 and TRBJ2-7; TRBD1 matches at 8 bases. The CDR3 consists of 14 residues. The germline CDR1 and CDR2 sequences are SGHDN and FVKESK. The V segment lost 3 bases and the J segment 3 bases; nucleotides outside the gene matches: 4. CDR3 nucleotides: TGTGCCAGCAGCCAGTGGACAGGGAACTACGAGCAGTACTTC. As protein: CASSQWTGNYEQYF. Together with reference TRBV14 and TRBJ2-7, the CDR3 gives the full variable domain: EAGVTQFPSHSVIEKGQTVTLRCDPISGHDNLYWYRRVMGKEIKFLLHFVKESKQDESGMPNNRFLAERTGGTYSTLKVQPAELEDSGVYFCASSQWTGNYEQYFGPGTRLTVT.

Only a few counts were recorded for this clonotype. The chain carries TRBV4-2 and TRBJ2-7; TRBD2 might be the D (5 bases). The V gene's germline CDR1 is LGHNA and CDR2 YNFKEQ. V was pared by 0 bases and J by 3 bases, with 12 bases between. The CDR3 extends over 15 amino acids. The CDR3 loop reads CASSQEVSTSYEQYF. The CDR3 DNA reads TGTGCCAGCAGCCAAGAGGTCAGTACTAGCTACGAGCAGTACTTC.

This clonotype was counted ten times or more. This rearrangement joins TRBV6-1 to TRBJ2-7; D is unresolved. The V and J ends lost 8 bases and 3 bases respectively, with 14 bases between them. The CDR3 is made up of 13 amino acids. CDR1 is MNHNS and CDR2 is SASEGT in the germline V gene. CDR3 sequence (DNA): TGTGCCAGCGCCCCAGCAGGAGTCTACGAGCAGTACTTC. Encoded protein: CASAPAGVYEQYF.

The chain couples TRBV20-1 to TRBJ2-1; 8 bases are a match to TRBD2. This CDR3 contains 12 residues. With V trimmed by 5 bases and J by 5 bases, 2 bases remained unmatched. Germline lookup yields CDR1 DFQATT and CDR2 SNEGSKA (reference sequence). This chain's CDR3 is CSAGTSNNEQFF. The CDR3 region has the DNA TGCAGTGCTGGGACTAGTAACAATGAGCAGTTCTTC.

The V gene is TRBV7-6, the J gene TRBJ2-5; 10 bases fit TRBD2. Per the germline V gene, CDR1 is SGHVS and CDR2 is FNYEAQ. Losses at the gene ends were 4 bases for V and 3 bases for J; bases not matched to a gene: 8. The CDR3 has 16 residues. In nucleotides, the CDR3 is TGTGCCAGCAGCTCTCAGACAGGGACTAGCGAAGAGACCCAGTACTTC. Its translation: CASSSQTGTSEETQYF.

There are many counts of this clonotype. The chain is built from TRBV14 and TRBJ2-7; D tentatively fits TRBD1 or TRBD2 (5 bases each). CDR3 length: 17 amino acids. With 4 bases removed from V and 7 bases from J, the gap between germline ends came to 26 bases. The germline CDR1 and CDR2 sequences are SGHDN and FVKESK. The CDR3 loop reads CASSLTLGPLSGREQYF. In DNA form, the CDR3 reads TGTGCCAGCAGCCTAACCTTGGGACCTCTTTCTGGTCGGGAGCAGTACTTC.

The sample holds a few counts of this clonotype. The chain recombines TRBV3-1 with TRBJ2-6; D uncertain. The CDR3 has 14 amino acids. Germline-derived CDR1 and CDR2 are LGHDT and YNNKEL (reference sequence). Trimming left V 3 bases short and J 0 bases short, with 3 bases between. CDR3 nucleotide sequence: TGTGCCAGCAGCCAGTTCTCTGGGGCCAACGTCCTGACTTTC. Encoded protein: CASSQFSGANVLTF.

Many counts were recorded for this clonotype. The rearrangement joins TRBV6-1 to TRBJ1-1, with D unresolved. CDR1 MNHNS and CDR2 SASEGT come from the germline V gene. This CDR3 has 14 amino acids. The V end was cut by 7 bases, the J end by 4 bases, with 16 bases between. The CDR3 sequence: CASMMVTSSTEAFF. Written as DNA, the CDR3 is TGTGCCAGCATGATGGTCACAAGTTCCACTGAAGCTTTCTTT.

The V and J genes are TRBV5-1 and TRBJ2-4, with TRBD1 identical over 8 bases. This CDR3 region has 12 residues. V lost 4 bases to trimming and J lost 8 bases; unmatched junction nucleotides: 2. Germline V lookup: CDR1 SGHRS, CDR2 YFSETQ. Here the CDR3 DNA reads TGCGCCAGCAGCCAGACAGGGGACATTCAGTACTTC. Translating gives CASSQTGDIQYF.

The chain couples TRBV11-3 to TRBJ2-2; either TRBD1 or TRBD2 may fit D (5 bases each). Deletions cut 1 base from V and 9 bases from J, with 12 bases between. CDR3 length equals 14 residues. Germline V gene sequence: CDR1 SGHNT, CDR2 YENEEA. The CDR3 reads CASSLGGSTWELFF. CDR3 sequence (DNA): TGTGCCAGCAGCTTAGGGGGGAGTACTTGGGAGCTGTTTTTT.

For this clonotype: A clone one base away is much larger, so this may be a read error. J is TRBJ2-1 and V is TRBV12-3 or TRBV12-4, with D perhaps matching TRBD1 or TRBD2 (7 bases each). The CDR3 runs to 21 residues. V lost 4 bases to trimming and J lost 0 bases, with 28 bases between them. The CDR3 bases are TGTGCCAGCAGTTCTCCCTCGGGACTAAGTAGTAGGGGGCCCTCCTACAATGAGCAGTTCTTC. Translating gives CASSSPSGLSSRGPSYNEQFF.

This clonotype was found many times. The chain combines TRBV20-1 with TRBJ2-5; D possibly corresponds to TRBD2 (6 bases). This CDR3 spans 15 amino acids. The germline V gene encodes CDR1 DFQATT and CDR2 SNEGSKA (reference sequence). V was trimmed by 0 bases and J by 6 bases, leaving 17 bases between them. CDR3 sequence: CSARDRRVGPQTQYF. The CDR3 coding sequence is TGCAGTGCTAGAGATAGGAGGGTAGGCCCTCAGACCCAGTACTTC.